This passage covers 32 T cell receptor beta chains from one sample sequenced in a study of a mutant IDH1 vaccine in newly diagnosed glioma. The time point here: week 5, during vaccination. Each vaccine dose was 300 ug of mutant IDH1 20-mer peptide, with topical imiquimod. Some clones are missing from TCRdb's copy, which holds only in-frame ones; the method was immunoSEQ multiplex PCR. The repertoire consists of nearly 35,000 clones, with about 86% occurring once and the leading ten covering about 24%. Antigens of these TCRs are unknown. Sequencing was performed on PBMCs, taken from a glioma patient whose treatment included an IDH1 peptide vaccine. These receptors all come from a man aged 25 to 40 with glioma.

This clone came up once. This chain joins TRBV10-3 and TRBJ1-5, with TRBD1 matching over 9 bases. The CDR3 runs to 15 residues. The V segment lost 5 bases and the J segment 7 bases; nucleotides outside the gene matches: 9. The germline gives CDR1 ENHRY, CDR2 SYGVKD. DNA of the CDR3: TGTGCCATCAGTCCACTTATGGGACAGGGACAGCCCCAGCATTTT. Amino acids: CAISPLMGQGQPQHF.

This clone was seen only a few times. The V and J genes are TRBV5-1 and TRBJ2-2, with TRBD2 matching 11 bases. CDR3 length equals 17 residues. J lost 0 bases, V lost 1 base, and 2 bases had no gene match. Germline CDR1 and CDR2: SGHRS and YFSETQ. The CDR3 spells CASSLNSGGANTGELFF. CDR3 in DNA: TGCGCCAGCAGCTTGAATAGCGGGGGGGCGAACACCGGGGAGCTGTTTTTT.

This clone was observed a single time. J is TRBJ2-1 and V is TRBV9; D ambiguous. The CDR3 sequence is 16 residues long. The germline V and J ends were trimmed by 6 bases and 0 bases, with 16 bases remaining between them. Germline assignment: CDR1 SGDLS and CDR2 YYNGEE. The CDR3 region is CASTPSASVSYNEQFF. CDR3 DNA sequence: TGTGCCAGCACCCCGAGTGCCAGCGTCTCCTACAATGAGCAGTTCTTC. Supplemented by reference TRBV9 and TRBJ2-1, the full variable domain reads DSGVTQTPKHLITATGQRVTLRCSPRSGDLSVYWYQQSLDQGLQFLIQYYNGEERAKGNILERFSAQQFPDLHSELNLSSLELGDSALYFCASTPSASVSYNEQFFGPGTRLTVL.

J is TRBJ1-2 and V is TRBV19, with D possibly TRBD1 on 6 matching bases. Germline CDR1 LNHDA, CDR2 SQIVND (reference sequence). This CDR3 is built from 13 residues. Trimming shortened V by 3 bases and J by 6 bases, and 11 bases separated the two germline ends. CDR3 region: CASSMGGGDGYTF. The CDR3 DNA sequence: TGTGCCAGTAGTATGGGGGGCGGCGATGGCTACACCTTC.

The V and J genes are TRBV5-6 and TRBJ2-3; 7 nucleotides match TRBD1. Germline V CDR1 and CDR2: SGHDT, YYEEEE. Losses at the gene ends were 4 bases for V and 5 bases for J; bases not matched to a gene: 10. The CDR3 has 15 residues. CDR3 residues: CASSRIQGTVDTQYF. The CDR3 DNA is TGTGCCAGCAGCCGAATACAGGGGACCGTAGATACGCAGTATTTT.

The chain carries TRBV5-6 and TRBJ2-7, with TRBD2 as a possible D gene (6 bases). V was pared by 1 base and J by 12 bases, with 11 bases between. The CDR3 length is 11 residues. The germline V gene has CDR1 SGHDT and CDR2 YYEEEE. The CDR3 DNA is TGTGCCAGCAGCTTGACGGGAGAGACGTACTTC. Translation: CASSLTGETYF.

V is TRBV5-5 and J is TRBJ2-7; the match to TRBD2 covers 8 bases. Germline CDR1 is SGHKS and CDR2 is YYEKEE (reference sequence). The CDR3 totals 15 residues. Germline trimming cut 4 bases from V and 3 bases from J; bases unmatched to any gene: 9. The CDR3 here is CASSVTSGSHYEQYF. Here the CDR3 DNA reads TGTGCCAGCAGCGTTACTAGCGGTTCTCACTACGAGCAGTACTTC.

This clone was seen a few times. The DNA of the CDR3 is TGTGCCAGCAGCCCGCCAGCAGGGGGGTCCTACGAGCAGTACTTC. Amino acids: CASSPPAGGSYEQYF. The chain links TRBV7-9 to TRBJ2-7, with D possibly being TRBD1 (7 bases). The CDR3 length is 15 residues. Trimming removed 5 bases from V and 1 base from J, with 15 bases in between. CDR1 and CDR2 (germline): SEHNR, FQNEAQ (reference sequence). Drawing the rest from reference TRBV7-9 and TRBJ2-7, the complete variable domain is DTGVSQNPRHKITKRGQNVTFRCDPISEHNRLYWYRQTLGQGPEFLTYFQNEAQLEKSRLLSDRFSAERPKGSFSTLEIQRTEQGDSAMYLCASSPPAGGSYEQYFGPGTRLTVT.

The chain is built from TRBV6-4 and TRBJ2-7; 10 bases match TRBD2. The ends lost 10 bases at V and 6 bases at J; junction bases unmatched: 21. The CDR3 sequence is 17 residues long. From germline, CDR1 is MRHNA and CDR2 SNTAGT. CDR3 nucleotide sequence: TGTGCCACTCTTAAAATAAACAGCGGGAGGGCCCGGGGCGAGCAGTACTTC. It translates to CATLKINSGRARGEQYF.

The J gene is TRBJ1-5, the V gene TRBV27; no firm D call. This CDR3 comprises 14 residues. V lost 3 bases and J lost 3, with 9 bases in between. Germline V gene sequence: CDR1 MNHEY, CDR2 SMNVEV (reference sequence). The CDR3 here is CASSFDGPNQPQHF. CDR3 bases: TGTGCCAGCAGTTTTGACGGCCCCAATCAGCCCCAGCATTTT.

The chain recombines TRBV5-1 with TRBJ1-2; maybe TRBD1 (5 bases). Trimming shortened V by 0 bases and J by 7 bases, and 13 bases separated the two germline ends. Germline V CDR1 and CDR2: SGHRS, YFSETQ. The CDR3 is 14 amino acids. CDR3 bases: TGCGCCAGCAGCTTGGAGGCAGGGCGAGGTGGCTACACCTTC. Protein product: CASSLEAGRGGYTF.

The genes are TRBV30 and TRBJ2-2; D unresolved. CDR3 length equals 13 residues. V was clipped by 0 bases and J by 7 bases, with 9 bases between them. Germline CDR1 is GTSNPN and CDR2 is SVGIG (reference sequence). CDR3 sequence: CAWSVREDGELFF. The CDR3 nucleotides are TGTGCCTGGAGTGTAAGAGAGGACGGGGAGCTGTTTTTT.

The chain combines TRBV27 with TRBJ2-1; 7 bases match TRBD2. V shed 3 bases and J 12 bases; nucleotides not matched to a gene: 2. The germline CDR1 and CDR2 sequences are MNHEY and SMNVEV (reference sequence). CDR3 length equals 11 residues. CDR3 region: CASSLGRGQFF. The DNA for the CDR3 is TGTGCCAGCAGTTTGGGGAGGGGGCAGTTCTTC.

This clone qualifies as medium-sized (0.01 to 0.1%). This chain connects TRBV18 to TRBJ1-5; D may be TRBD1 (6 bases). This CDR3 has 15 amino acids. The germline gives CDR1 KGHSH, CDR2 LQKENI. The V gene lost 5 bases and the J gene lost 4 bases, with 15 bases spanning the gap. CDR3 in amino acids: CASSVKTGANQPQHF. The CDR3 DNA reads as TGTGCCAGCTCAGTCAAGACAGGTGCGAATCAGCCCCAGCATTTT. Combining the CDR3 with reference TRBV18 and TRBJ1-5 gives the whole variable domain NAGVMQNPRHLVRRRGQEARLRCSPMKGHSHVYWYRQLPEEGLKFMVYLQKENIIDESGMPKERFSAEFPKEGPSILRIQQVVRGDSAAYFCASSVKTGANQPQHFGDGTRLSIL.

V gene TRBV27 combines with J gene TRBJ1-1, with no clear D. V was clipped by 5 bases and J by 2 bases, with 15 bases between them. CDR3 length: 15 residues. Germline V gene sequence: CDR1 MNHEY, CDR2 SMNVEV (reference sequence). CDR3 protein: CASSKGTVLNTEAFF. The CDR3 nucleotides read TGTGCCAGCAGTAAAGGAACAGTCCTAAACACTGAAGCTTTCTTT.

The chain combines TRBV4-1 with TRBJ2-1; D could derive from TRBD1 or TRBD2 (6 bases each). The germline CDR1 and CDR2 sequences are MGHRA and YSYEKL. The CDR3 runs to 14 residues. V shed 6 bases and J shed 7 bases, with 16 bases lying between them. The CDR3 bases are TGCGCCAGCAGGGAGGGGCAGGGGACGAATGAGCAGTTCTTC. This translates into CASREGQGTNEQFF.

The chain uses TRBV5-1 and TRBJ2-1, with TRBD2 matching 10 bases. After removal of 2 bases from V and 6 bases from J, the junction contained 11 bases not matched to a gene. Germline assignment: CDR1 SGHRS and CDR2 YFSETQ. The CDR3 is 17 residues long. CDR3 nucleotide sequence: TGCGCCAGCAGCTTCCGGGCTAGCGGGAGTCTTGGCAATGAGCAGTTCTTC. It translates to CASSFRASGSLGNEQFF.

The count of this clone is one. The V call is TRBV7-6, the J call TRBJ2-2, with D maybe TRBD1 (5 bases). CDR3 length: 15 amino acids. Per the germline V gene, CDR1 is SGHVS and CDR2 is FNYEAQ. Trimming took off 5 bases at V and 0 bases at J, with 10 bases between the two ends. The CDR3 DNA reads TGTGCCAGCAGCGTAACACAGGCGAACACCGGGGAGCTGTTTTTT. It is translated as CASSVTQANTGELFF.

The chain recombines TRBV6-1 with TRBJ1-2, with a possible D match to TRBD1 (5 bases). The germline gives CDR1 MNHNS, CDR2 SASEGT. V lost 1 base and J lost 7, with 7 bases in between. The CDR3 runs to 12 residues. In nucleotides, the CDR3 is TGTGCCAGCAGTGAAGGGGGGGGTGGCTACACCTTC. Translation: CASSEGGGGYTF.

This clone has just a few counts. The rearrangement joins TRBV2 to TRBJ1-1, with 10 bases aligning to TRBD1. The germline gives CDR1 SNHLY, CDR2 FYNNEI. V shed 5 bases, J shed 3 bases, and the junction held 3 bases outside the gene matches. The CDR3 spans 14 residues. CDR3 residues: CASSTGQGDTEAFF. DNA of the CDR3: TGTGCCAGCAGTACCGGACAGGGGGACACTGAAGCTTTCTTT.

The CDR3 here is CASSSSLNQPQHF. The CDR3 DNA is TGTGCCAGCAGTTCCAGCCTCAATCAGCCCCAGCATTTT. The chain carries TRBV6-5 and TRBJ1-5; D is unresolved. Germline V gene lookup returns CDR1 MNHEY and CDR2 SVGAGI. This CDR3 comprises 13 residues. Trimming removed 4 bases at V and 3 bases at J, with 7 bases between.

The chain carries TRBV7-2 and TRBJ2-2; D remains ambiguous. Trimming shortened V by 6 bases and J by 6 bases, and 11 bases separated the two germline ends. This CDR3 region has 13 residues. Germline CDR1 reads SGHTA; CDR2 reads FQGNSA. CDR3 DNA: TGTGCCAGCAGTCCGACTCGGGCCGGGGAGCTGTTTTTT. Its protein is CASSPTRAGELFF. The full variable domain, rest sourced from reference TRBV7-2 and TRBJ2-2, is GAGVSQSPSNKVTEKGKDVELRCDPISGHTALYWYRQSLGQGLEFLIYFQGNSAPDKSGLPSDRFSAERTGGSVSTLTIQRTQQEDSAVYLCASSPTRAGELFFGEGSRLTVL.

The chain carries TRBV6-1 and TRBJ2-7; TRBD2 matches 7 bases. The CDR3 contains 17 residues. The junction had 15 bases not matched to a gene; V was cut back by 2 bases and J by 5 bases. Germline loops: CDR1 MNHNS, CDR2 SASEGT. In nucleotides, the CDR3 is TGTGCCAGCAGTGAAAAGGGCACCGGGGGGAAAAGGGACGAGCAGTACTTC. It encodes CASSEKGTGGKRDEQYF.

This chain uses TRBV9 with TRBJ2-3, with D possibly matching TRBD2 (5 bases). The CDR3 runs 15 residues. Trimming stripped 0 bases from V and 4 bases from J, with 12 bases between. Germline V lookup: CDR1 SGDLS, CDR2 YYNGEE. CDR3 region: CASSVEGNGADTQYF. As DNA, the CDR3 is TGTGCCAGCAGCGTAGAGGGCAACGGGGCAGATACGCAGTATTTT.

The gene calls are TRBV14 and TRBJ2-3, with no clear D. The CDR3 extends over 14 amino acids. Germline CDR1 and CDR2: SGHDN and FVKESK. Trimming removed 0 bases at V and 4 bases at J, with 8 bases between. CDR3 sequence: CASSQDPFPDTQYF. CDR3 DNA sequence: TGTGCCAGCAGCCAAGACCCATTTCCAGATACGCAGTATTTT.

The CDR3 sequence: CAKGAPCDNYEQYF. CDR3 DNA sequence: TGTGCCAAAGGGGCCCCCTGCGACAACTACGAGCAGTACTTC. The J gene is TRBJ2-7, the V gene TRBV10-3; D perhaps matches TRBD1 (5 bases). Trimming stripped 10 bases from V and 3 bases from J, with 19 bases between. This CDR3 is 14 amino acids long. Germline CDR1 is ENHRY and CDR2 is SYGVKD.

The genes are TRBV5-4 and TRBJ1-3; 9 nucleotides line up with TRBD1. CDR1 and CDR2 (germline): SGHNT, YYREEE (reference sequence). The length of the CDR3 is 17 residues. V shed 4 bases and J 0 bases; nucleotides not matched to a gene: 8. CDR3 in amino acids: CASSPRTGEISGNTIYF. The CDR3 nucleotides read TGTGCCAGCAGCCCTAGGACAGGGGAAATCTCTGGAAACACCATATATTTT.

For the CDR3, the DNA is TGCGCCAGCAGCTTTGACAGAAGCACAGATACGCAGTATTTT. Protein: CASSFDRSTDTQYF. V and J are TRBV5-1 and TRBJ2-3; TRBD1 is a possible D gene (5 bases). Trimming shortened V by 2 bases and J by 0 bases, and 7 bases separated the two germline ends. This CDR3 contains 14 residues. Germline CDR1 and CDR2: SGHRS and YFSETQ.

The chain combines TRBV15 with TRBJ2-3, with 7 bases aligning to TRBD2. Germline lookup yields CDR1 LNHNV and CDR2 YYDKDF (reference sequence). CDR3 length: 16 amino acids. The junction had 8 bases not matched to a gene; V was cut back by 0 bases and J by 5 bases. DNA of the CDR3: TGTGCCACCAGCAGAGATCTAGCGGCCCGGGGAGATACGCAGTATTTT. Translating gives CATSRDLAARGDTQYF.

The CDR3 DNA sequence: TGTGCCAGCAGTTTATTAGCGGGAACAGATACGCAGTATTTT. Protein: CASSLLAGTDTQYF. The chain employs TRBV27 and TRBJ2-3; 8 nucleotides agree with TRBD2. The germline CDR1 and CDR2 sequences are MNHEY and SMNVEV (reference sequence). Trimming at V came to 1 base and at J to 3 bases, leaving 0 bases not matched to a gene. The CDR3 totals 14 residues.

The V and J genes are TRBV29-1 and TRBJ2-3; 10 bases line up with TRBD1. V was pared by 3 bases and J by 2 bases, with 5 bases of the junction left unmatched. Per the germline V gene, CDR1 is SQVTM and CDR2 is ANQGSEA. The CDR3 has 15 amino acids. As DNA, the CDR3 is TGCAGCGTTGAGGGGGACAGGGGACCCACAGATACGCAGTATTTT. Protein sequence: CSVEGDRGPTDTQYF.

The genes are TRBV7-2 and TRBJ1-2; TRBD1 matches at 8 bases. V shed 5 bases, J shed 7 bases, and the junction held 12 bases outside the gene matches. This CDR3 contains 15 residues. Germline-derived CDR1 and CDR2 are SGHTA and FQGNSA. The CDR3 loop is CASSPLRTGNGGYTF. CDR3 nucleotides: TGTGCCAGCAGCCCCCTCCGGACAGGGAACGGTGGCTACACCTTC.